Described below is a single T cell receptor (beta chain) sequence and its context. The antigen remains undetermined. The data originate from a study of OX40 agonist ivuxolimab in advanced cancers. Study observations and caveats: Antigen specificity remained undetermined for the expanded peripheral T cells. By week 6 at 0.1 to 3.0 mg/kg, blood CD4+ and CD8+ T cells had expanded clonally.

Assay used: immunoSEQ multiplex PCR; TCRdb lists only in-frame clones, some missing. In the table there are 74,000 or so clones, over 80% of which are singletons. V was cut by 2 bases and J by 1 base, with 11 bases left in between. This CDR3 is 15 amino acids long. Per germline, CDR1 WSHSY and CDR2 SAAADI. Sequenced here: CD4+ or CD8+ T cells sorted from blood, sampled in a trial of the OX40 agonist ivuxolimab. This receptor was obtained from an adult with an advanced solid tumor such as melanoma, head and neck, liver or kidney cancer. The chain joins TRBV10-2 to TRBJ1-1; the D is unclear. CDR3 amino acids: CASSETLIRNTEAFF. The CDR3 DNA is TGCGCCAGCAGTGAGACACTTATAAGGAACACTGAAGCTTTCTTT.